These 18 T cell receptor beta chains came from one sample sequenced in a study of response to subunit inactivated influenza vaccine. TCRdb redid the calling of the RT-PCR reads with MiXCR, one entry per CDR3 protein. The sample holds 500,000 to 600,000 distinct CDR3 sequences, approximately 15% seen once. This material consisted of CD4+ T cells sorted from PBMCs, taken 23 months after vaccination. The receptors here all came from a man aged 45 to 75 who received an inactivated influenza vaccine.

About this clonotype: This sequence may be a read error, since a much larger clone differs from it by one base. The V gene is TRBV3-1, the J gene TRBJ2-7, with D possibly matching TRBD1 (6 bases). This CDR3 spans 14 amino acids. CDR1 and CDR2 from the germline V gene are LGHDT and YNNKEL (reference sequence). Trimming stripped 4 bases from V and 2 bases from J, with 12 bases between. The CDR3 bases are TGTGCCAGCAGCCGAGTACCAGGGGCCTACGAGCAGTACTTC. This gives the protein CASSRVPGAYEQYF.

The V call is TRBV5-1, the J call TRBJ2-5; 7 nucleotides line up with TRBD2. The CDR3 sequence is 18 residues long. Looked up from germline, CDR1 is SGHRS and CDR2 is YFSETQ. V shed 4 bases, J shed 5 bases, and the junction held 20 bases outside the gene matches. CDR3 sequence (DNA): TGCGCCAGCAGCCAGGACACCACTAGCGCAACCCGGGGGGAGACCCAGTACTTC. Translated, it gives CASSQDTTSATRGETQYF.

This clonotype was detected only a few times. The chain carries TRBV11-2 and TRBJ2-1, with 8 bases matching TRBD1. Germline-derived CDR1 and CDR2 are SGHAT and FQNNGV. There are 15 residues in the CDR3. J was trimmed by 9 bases and V by 2 bases; bases with no gene match: 9. This chain's CDR3 is CASSLQGQGRGEQFF. CDR3 DNA sequence: TGTGCCAGCAGCTTACAAGGACAGGGTAGAGGTGAGCAGTTCTTC.

The rearrangement uses TRBV7-2 and TRBJ1-5; no clear D gene. Germline CDR1 SGHTA, CDR2 FQGNSA. V lost 1 base, J lost 7 bases, and 5 bases lay in between. This CDR3 spans 12 amino acids. The CDR3 DNA sequence: TGTGCCAGCAGCTTAGTGTTGCAGCCCCAGCATTTT. Its protein product is CASSLVLQPQHF.

The chain employs TRBV18 and TRBJ2-2; D gene ambiguous. From germline, CDR1 is KGHSH and CDR2 LQKENI. Trimming took off 2 bases at V and 5 bases at J, with 6 bases between the two ends. The CDR3 runs to 13 residues. CDR3 DNA: TGTGCCAGCTCACCAGCAAGGACCGGGGAGCTGTTTTTT. Amino acid sequence: CASSPARTGELFF.

This clonotype was counted a few times. The chain employs TRBV6-1 and TRBJ1-1; D is uncertain. Trimming pared 5 bases from V and 4 bases from J, leaving 20 bases between. CDR3 length: 16 amino acids. The germline gives CDR1 MNHNS, CDR2 SASEGT. The CDR3 region is CASSPGLKVKSTEAFF. CDR3 coding DNA: TGTGCCAGCAGTCCGGGCCTCAAAGTAAAATCCACTGAAGCTTTCTTT.

This clonotype was counted at least ten times. The chain links TRBV3-1 to TRBJ1-1; 8 nucleotides agree with TRBD1. CDR3 size: 13 residues. V was pared by 6 bases and J by 4 bases, with 4 bases of the junction left unmatched. Germline values: CDR1 LGHDT, CDR2 YNNKEL (reference sequence). The CDR3 loop is CASSQQGGTEAFF. CDR3 DNA sequence: TGTGCCAGCAGTCAACAGGGGGGCACTGAAGCTTTCTTT.

The J gene is TRBJ1-2, the V gene TRBV5-1; D remains ambiguous. This CDR3 comprises 16 residues. Germline loops: CDR1 SGHRS, CDR2 YFSETQ. V lost 0 bases and J 0 bases, leaving 12 bases between the germline ends. The CDR3 nucleotides read TGCGCCAGCAGCTTGGGCCGGTCCCCTGCTAACTATGGCTACACCTTC. This codes for CASSLGRSPANYGYTF.

This chain joins TRBV20-1 and TRBJ1-2, with D unclear. CDR3 length equals 12 residues. CDR1 and CDR2 from the germline V gene are DFQATT and SNEGSKA (reference sequence). The V end lost 6 bases, the J end lost 2 bases, and 10 bases lay between the germline ends. DNA of the CDR3: TGCAGTGCGCATGGACGGAACTATGGCTACACCTTC. It yields the protein CSAHGRNYGYTF.

This clonotype turned up a few times. CDR3 loop: CATSDPATGQGLYGYTF. The CDR3, as DNA: TGTGCCACCAGTGATCCGGCGACGGGACAGGGTCTCTATGGCTACACCTTC. The J gene is TRBJ1-2, the V gene TRBV24-1, with 9 bases identical to TRBD1. The CDR3 sequence is 17 residues long. Germline V gene lookup returns CDR1 KGHDR and CDR2 SFDVKD. V lost 3 bases, J lost 4 bases, and 11 bases stayed unmatched.

This clonotype was recorded a few times. The rearrangement uses TRBV9 and TRBJ2-1; unclear D gene. Germline V lookup: CDR1 SGDLS, CDR2 YYNGEE. The V end lost 0 bases, the J end lost 6 bases, and 7 bases lay between the germline ends. This CDR3 contains 13 residues. CDR3 nucleotide sequence: TGTGCCAGCAGCGTAGGGGCTACCAATGAGCAGTTCTTC. Translating gives CASSVGATNEQFF.

The chain links TRBV23-1 to TRBJ2-7, with 9 bases that match TRBD1. TRBV23-1 is annotated as an ORF whose role is uncertain. The CDR3 is made up of 13 amino acids. Trimming took 6 bases from V and 5 from J; bases not matched to a gene: 5. CDR3 sequence: CASRGQGDHEQYF. The CDR3 coding sequence is TGCGCCAGCAGGGGACAGGGAGACCACGAGCAGTACTTC.

This clonotype was counted a few times. This rearrangement joins TRBV20-1 to TRBJ1-2, with D possibly TRBD1 on 5 matching bases. The CDR3 has 14 amino acids. Germline V lookup: CDR1 DFQATT, CDR2 SNEGSKA (reference sequence). V gave up 0 bases and J gave up 12 bases, with 20 bases separating them. The DNA of the CDR3 is TGCAGTGCTAGAGAGGCTCGGGACGTTAGTCGGAACACCTTC. Protein product: CSAREARDVSRNTF.

This sequence joins TRBV18 and TRBJ2-3; D might be TRBD1 or TRBD2, each matching 6 bases. V lost 9 bases and J lost 0, with 16 bases in between. This CDR3 is 15 amino acids long. Germline-derived CDR1 and CDR2 are KGHSH and LQKENI. CDR3 residues: CASHNGGPSTDTQYF. The CDR3 DNA is TGTGCCAGTCATAACGGGGGCCCTAGCACAGATACGCAGTATTTT.

The chain is built from TRBV20-1 and TRBJ1-1; 8 nucleotides agree with TRBD1. After removal of 0 bases from V and 6 bases from J, the junction contained 12 bases not matched to a gene. CDR3 length equals 16 residues. Per the germline V gene, CDR1 is DFQATT and CDR2 is SNEGSKA (reference sequence). CDR3 residues: CSARDIIGQGHAEAFF. The CDR3 coding sequence is TGCAGTGCTAGAGATATTATCGGACAGGGACATGCTGAAGCTTTCTTT.

On this clonotype itself: The junction departs from the called germline gene at one end, perhaps through a read error. V gene TRBV29-1 combines with J gene TRBJ2-1; tentatively, D is TRBD1 (5 bases). The CDR3 extends over 13 amino acids. Germline CDR1 reads SQVTM; CDR2 reads ANQGSEA. The CDR3 loop is CSVAGNYYYEQFF. CDR3 coding DNA: TGCAGCGTCGCAGGGAACTACTACTATGAGCAGTTCTTC.

CDR3 protein: CASGSSTGLSHEQYF. DNA of the CDR3: TGTGCCAGCGGCTCTTCAACGGGACTCAGCCACGAGCAGTACTTC. The rearrangement joins TRBV27 to TRBJ2-7, with D possibly matching TRBD2 (6 bases). Looked up from germline, CDR1 is MNHEY and CDR2 is SMNVEV (reference sequence). The CDR3 is made up of 15 amino acids. V was shortened by 8 bases and J by 5 bases, with 22 bases between the two germline ends.

The CDR3: CASSRQGNNEKLFF. The CDR3 nucleotides are TGTGCCAGCAGCCGACAGGGGAATAATGAAAAACTGTTTTTT. The chain carries TRBV7-2 and TRBJ1-4; 8 bases match TRBD1. This CDR3 is 14 amino acids long. Germline values: CDR1 SGHTA, CDR2 FQGNSA. Trimming took 5 bases from V and 4 from J; bases not matched to a gene: 3.